Given below is one T cell receptor (beta chain) in context. Its antigen is unknown. These data belong to a study of T cells expressing NK-cell markers. Study-wide background: With respect to HCMV, most of the eight sequenced donors were seropositive, and one was seronegative.

Study findings and constraints: These clonotypes, the leaders elsewhere, also led the CD3+CD56-NKG2C+ fraction in several donors. Dominant NKG2C+ clonotypes in roughly 6 donors made up about 1.0-7.0% of CD8+ T cells.

No DNA is given; TCRdb re-called the 5' RACE reads and lists each CDR3 protein once. The data include approximately 440,000 distinct CDR3 sequences; the top ten clones carry approximately 1.4%. The source of this sequence is a woman in her forties or fifties in good health. The sequenced sample consisted of blood T cells: a sorted CD56 or NKG2C T cell subset, CD4+ or CD8+ T cells, or bulk PBMC T cells (not recorded which).

The CDR3 sequence: CASSFGERLAGYNEQFF. The V gene is TRBV5-1, the J gene TRBJ2-1; TCRdb proposes TRBD2, but this gene call is untestable without DNA. CDR3 size: 17 residues. CDR1 and CDR2 (germline): SGHRS, YFSETQ. The full variable domain, in which reference TRBV5-1 and TRBJ2-1 provide the parts outside the CDR3, is KAGVTQTPRYLIKTRGQQVTLSCSPISGHRSVSWYQQTPGQGLQFLFEYFSETQRNKGNFPGRFSGRQFSNSRSEMNVSTLELGDSALYLCASSFGERLAGYNEQFFGPGTRLTVL.